This is a list of T cell receptor beta chains from one sample in a study of graft-versus-host responses after intestinal transplantation. Produced via immunoSEQ multiplex PCR; TCRdb's table is partial and in-frame only. The table includes about 98,000 clones, around 88% detected once. This sample comprised PBMCs, obtained 255 days after intestinal transplant. The source is a human patient who received an intestinal transplant, so some T cells may come from the graft donor. CDR3s include the opening cysteine and the closing phenylalanine or tryptophan. Fields, in order: clone size, J gene, V gene, CDR3 length, D gene, CDR3 protein, CDR3 DNA. The D gene is left open where the match is weak. Expanded clones are given a class, and other clones once, few, many or no size at all.

clone size: NA; J gene: TRBJ1-2; V gene: TRBV5-1; CDR3 length: 14; D gene: NA; CDR3 protein: CASSSGLSGYGYTF; CDR3 DNA: TGCGCCAGCAGCTCGGGCCTGAGCGGCTATGGCTACACCTTC
clone size: NA; J gene: TRBJ2-7; V gene: TRBV27; CDR3 length: 13; D gene: NA; CDR3 protein: CASSFGGSYEQYF; CDR3 DNA: TGTGCCAGCAGTTTCGGAGGGAGTTACGAGCAGTACTTC
clone size: NA; J gene: TRBJ2-5; V gene: TRBV28; CDR3 length: 15; D gene: TRBD1; CDR3 protein: CASSNHRGRRETQYF; CDR3 DNA: TGTGCCAGCAGCAACCACAGGGGGCGGAGGGAGACCCAGTACTTC
clone size: NA; J gene: TRBJ1-6; V gene: TRBV5-4; CDR3 length: 16; D gene: NA; CDR3 protein: CASSVSRGLGISPLHF; CDR3 DNA: TGTGCCAGCAGCGTATCCAGGGGCTTGGGGATTTCACCCCTCCACTTT
clone size: NA; J gene: TRBJ1-3; V gene: TRBV5-1; CDR3 length: 12; D gene: NA; CDR3 protein: CASTDSGNTIYF; CDR3 DNA: TGCGCCAGCACGGACTCTGGAAACACCATATATTTT
clone size: NA; J gene: TRBJ2-1; V gene: TRBV6-1; CDR3 length: 17; D gene: TRBD2; CDR3 protein: CASSDWLAGAMDNEQFF; CDR3 DNA: TGTGCCAGCAGTGATTGGCTAGCGGGAGCCATGGACAATGAGCAGTTCTTC
clone size: NA; J gene: TRBJ2-7; V gene: TRBV27; CDR3 length: 13; D gene: TRBD1; CDR3 protein: CASSLNRGHEQYF; CDR3 DNA: TGTGCCAGCAGTTTGAACAGGGGACACGAGCAGTACTTC
clone size: once; J gene: TRBJ2-1; V gene: TRBV7-9; CDR3 length: 15; D gene: TRBD1; CDR3 protein: CASSSRDRGNNEQFF; CDR3 DNA: TGTGCCAGCAGCTCCCGGGACAGGGGTAACAATGAGCAGTTCTTC
clone size: NA; J gene: TRBJ1-1; V gene: TRBV20-1; CDR3 length: 11; D gene: NA; CDR3 protein: CSARQNTEAFF; CDR3 DNA: TGCAGTGCTAGACAGAACACTGAAGCTTTCTTT
clone size: NA; J gene: TRBJ1-2; V gene: TRBV2; CDR3 length: 14; D gene: NA; CDR3 protein: CASSEAGSFYGYTF; CDR3 DNA: TGTGCCAGCAGTGAAGCCGGGAGTTTTTATGGCTACACCTTC
clone size: NA; J gene: TRBJ1-1; V gene: TRBV7-8; CDR3 length: 14; D gene: NA; CDR3 protein: CASSLGGANTEAFF; CDR3 DNA: TGTGCCAGCAGCTTAGGGGGAGCGAACACTGAAGCTTTCTTT
clone size: NA; J gene: TRBJ1-1; V gene: TRBV11-2; CDR3 length: 14; D gene: NA; CDR3 protein: CASSFGGLNTEAFF; CDR3 DNA: TGTGCCAGCAGCTTCGGGGGTTTGAACACTGAAGCTTTCTTT
clone size: NA; J gene: TRBJ1-3; V gene: TRBV6-5; CDR3 length: 14; D gene: NA; CDR3 protein: CASSSGVSGNTIYF; CDR3 DNA: TGTGCCAGCAGTTCCGGGGTATCTGGAAACACCATATATTTT
clone size: NA; J gene: TRBJ1-1; V gene: TRBV9; CDR3 length: 15; D gene: NA; CDR3 protein: CASSVAREENTEAFF; CDR3 DNA: TGTGCCAGCAGCGTAGCTAGGGAGGAGAACACTGAAGCTTTCTTT
clone size: NA; J gene: TRBJ1-2; V gene: TRBV19; CDR3 length: 14; D gene: TRBD1; CDR3 protein: CASSIATGEYGYTF; CDR3 DNA: TGTGCCAGTAGTATAGCTACAGGGGAGTATGGCTACACCTTC
clone size: NA; J gene: TRBJ2-7; V gene: TRBV7-9; CDR3 length: 15; D gene: NA; CDR3 protein: CASSPQEGQPDEQYF; CDR3 DNA: TGTGCCAGCAGCCCCCAGGAGGGACAACCCGACGAGCAGTACTTC
clone size: once; J gene: TRBJ2-3; V gene: TRBV6-5; CDR3 length: 16; D gene: NA; CDR3 protein: CASSYSTDRITDTQYF; CDR3 DNA: TGTGCCAGCAGTTACTCGACCGACAGGATCACAGATACGCAGTATTTT
clone size: NA; J gene: TRBJ1-2; V gene: TRBV6-1; CDR3 length: 16; D gene: NA; CDR3 protein: CASSEAGGGLGYGYTF; CDR3 DNA: TGTGCCAGCAGTGAAGCCGGGGGCGGTTTGGGCTATGGCTACACCTTC
clone size: NA; J gene: TRBJ1-5; V gene: TRBV28; CDR3 length: 15; D gene: TRBD1; CDR3 protein: CASRDTGGRNQPQHF; CDR3 DNA: TGTGCCAGCAGAGATACAGGGGGTCGAAATCAGCCCCAGCATTTT
clone size: NA; J gene: TRBJ2-2; V gene: TRBV6-1; CDR3 length: 15; D gene: TRBD2; CDR3 protein: CASSAAGGPNGELFF; CDR3 DNA: TGTGCCAGCAGTGCCGCGGGGGGGCCGAACGGGGAGCTGTTTTTT
clone size: once; J gene: TRBJ2-5; V gene: TRBV27; CDR3 length: 16; D gene: TRBD1; CDR3 protein: CASSLGGTGLQETQYF; CDR3 DNA: TGTGCCAGCAGTTTAGGTGGGACAGGACTACAAGAGACCCAGTACTTC